The 25 T cell receptor beta chains presented below share a single source sample, sequenced in a study of blood T cell repertoires in COVID-19. The table came from immunoSEQ multiplex PCR; TCRdb's copy has only in-frame clones and leaves some out. The repertoire holds 110,000 to 150,000 clones, with around 82% as singletons. Sequenced material: peripheral blood. These TCRs come from a human donor in a cohort sampled during active COVID-19.

J is TRBJ1-6 and V is TRBV2; TRBD1 might be the D (5 bases). From germline, CDR1 is SNHLY and CDR2 FYNNEI. Trimming took 6 bases from V and 0 from J, leaving 9 bases between them. The CDR3 covers 15 residues. The CDR3 nucleotides read TGTGCCAGCAGCCTTAGGGGCTCCTATAATTCACCCCTCCACTTT. Translated: CASSLRGSYNSPLHF.

The chain couples TRBV11-2 to TRBJ2-1; the match to TRBD1 covers 7 bases. The CDR3 totals 16 residues. V lost 2 bases, J lost 8 bases, and 12 bases stayed unmatched. Germline CDR1 reads SGHAT; CDR2 reads FQNNGV. DNA of the CDR3: TGTGCCAGCAGCTTATTATCCGGACAGGTTTACGATGAGCAGTTCTTC. It yields the protein CASSLLSGQVYDEQFF.

The chain combines TRBV6-2 or TRBV6-3 with TRBJ1-1; D is unresolved. V lost 0 bases, J lost 1 base, and 9 bases lay in between. CDR1 MNHEY and CDR2 SVGEGT come from the germline V gene. The CDR3 loop spans 15 amino acids. The CDR3 bases are TGTGCCAGCAGTTACTCCGGCAAGCGGAACACTGAAGCTTTCTTT. Translating it yields CASSYSGKRNTEAFF.

This clone showed up just a few times. J is TRBJ2-2 and V is TRBV2, with 7 bases identical to TRBD2. CDR3 length: 14 amino acids. The ends lost 10 bases at V and 5 bases at J; junction bases unmatched: 10. Germline V CDR1 and CDR2: SNHLY, FYNNEI. For the CDR3, the DNA is TGTGCCATCCAGGCGGGGGATACAACCGGGGAGCTGTTTTTT. Translated: CAIQAGDTTGELFF.

The CDR3 region is CASGQVVATETQYF. As DNA, the CDR3 is TGTGCCAGCGGTCAAGTGGTGGCAACGGAGACCCAGTACTTC. The rearrangement links TRBV2 to TRBJ2-5; no firm D call. CDR1 SNHLY and CDR2 FYNNEI come from the germline V gene. Trimming took off 8 bases at V and 5 bases at J, with 18 bases between the two ends. The length of the CDR3 is 14 residues.

The chain carries TRBV5-4 and TRBJ2-3; 7 nucleotides agree with TRBD1. CDR3 length: 14 amino acids. Unmatched junction bases numbered 6, after V lost 4 bases and J lost 4 bases. The germline V gene encodes CDR1 SGHNT and CDR2 YYREEE (reference sequence). The CDR3 region is CASSPRQGADTQYF. CDR3 bases: TGTGCCAGCAGCCCTCGGCAGGGGGCAGATACGCAGTATTTT.

The chain has TRBV7-9 and TRBJ2-3; D not resolved. The CDR3 runs 12 residues. Germline V gives CDR1 SEHNR, CDR2 FQNEAQ (reference sequence). The germline V and J ends were trimmed by 5 bases and 6 bases, with 9 bases remaining between them. The CDR3 bases are TGTGCCAGCAGCAAGTTTCAGGATACGCAGTATTTT. It codes for CASSKFQDTQYF. The variable domain in full, completed from reference TRBV7-9 and TRBJ2-3, reads DTGVSQNPRHKITKRGQNVTFRCDPISEHNRLYWYRQTLGQGPEFLTYFQNEAQLEKSRLLSDRFSAERPKGSFSTLEIQRTEQGDSAMYLCASSKFQDTQYFGPGTRLTVL.

The rearrangement links TRBV25-1 to TRBJ2-3; D call uncertain. The length of the CDR3 is 14 residues. The germline CDR1 and CDR2 sequences are MGHDK and SYGVNS. V was pared by 3 bases and J by 4 bases, with 11 bases between. CDR3 protein: CASSDRSSADTQYF. CDR3 DNA: TGTGCCAGCAGTGATCGGTCGAGTGCAGATACGCAGTATTTT.

This chain connects TRBV15 to TRBJ2-5; D is ambiguous. Trimming took 2 bases from V and 1 from J, leaving 11 bases between them. Germline lookup yields CDR1 LNHNV and CDR2 YYDKDF (reference sequence). The CDR3 spans 15 residues. CDR3 amino acids: CATSRSRGTQETQYF. In nucleotides, the CDR3 is TGTGCCACCAGCAGATCCAGAGGAACCCAAGAGACCCAGTACTTC.

This chain joins TRBV24-1 and TRBJ1-2; a weak D match, TRBD1 (5 bases). The CDR3 has 14 amino acids. Germline loops: CDR1 KGHDR, CDR2 SFDVKD. Trimming took 4 bases from V and 4 from J, leaving 12 bases between them. In DNA, the CDR3 is TGTGCCACCAGTGAGGTCAGGGCTGGCTATGGCTACACCTTC. Translating gives CATSEVRAGYGYTF.

This clone appeared once. This rearrangement joins TRBV5-1 to TRBJ2-1, with 10 positions matching TRBD2. Germline V gene data show CDR1 as SGHRS and CDR2 as YFSETQ. V shed 1 base, J shed 5 bases, and the junction held 3 bases outside the gene matches. The CDR3 contains 15 residues. In DNA form, the CDR3 reads TGCGCCAGCAGCTTGAGGCTAGCGGGAGACAATGAGCAGTTCTTC. Amino acids: CASSLRLAGDNEQFF.

As DNA, the CDR3 is TGTGCCAGTAGGCCCCGACAGACCAGCTCCTACGAGCAGTACTTC. As protein: CASRPRQTSSYEQYF. V gene TRBV19 combines with J gene TRBJ2-7; the D gene is possibly TRBD1 (5 bases). Germline V gene sequence: CDR1 LNHDA, CDR2 SQIVND (reference sequence). The CDR3 covers 15 residues. Trimming took 6 bases from V and 0 from J, leaving 15 bases between them.

The chain uses TRBV7-2 and TRBJ2-7; the match to TRBD2 covers 10 bases. From germline, CDR1 is SGHTA and CDR2 FQGNSA. The CDR3 extends over 15 amino acids. Trimming at V came to 5 bases and at J to 3 bases, leaving 7 bases not matched to a gene. The CDR3 spells CASSPITSGNYEQYV. CDR3 nucleotides: TGTGCCAGCAGCCCCATTACTAGCGGGAACTACGAGCAGTACGTC.

The chain carries TRBV7-8 and TRBJ1-1; 9 bases fit TRBD1. The CDR3 has 16 amino acids. J was trimmed by 3 bases and V by 8 bases; bases with no gene match: 13. The germline CDR1 and CDR2 sequences are SGHVS and FQNEAQ. CDR3 in amino acids: CASGQGTRTGDTEAFF. Here the CDR3 DNA reads TGTGCCAGCGGACAGGGGACTCGAACGGGGGACACTGAAGCTTTCTTT.

The chain combines TRBV3-1 (or the pseudogene TRBV3-2) with TRBJ2-7, with 8 bases matching TRBD2. This CDR3 comprises 15 residues. Trimming removed 1 base from V and 4 bases from J; junction bases left unmatched: 6. CDR1 and CDR2 (germline): LGHDT, YNNKEL (reference sequence). The CDR3 DNA follows: TGTGCCAGCAGCCAAGGACCCAGCGGGGGATACGAGCAGTACTTC. Translated: CASSQGPSGGYEQYF.

The V call is TRBV3-1 (or the pseudogene TRBV3-2), the J call TRBJ1-1; the match to TRBD1 covers 8 bases. This CDR3 contains 17 residues. Per the germline V gene, CDR1 is LGHDT and CDR2 is YNNKEL (reference sequence). With 1 base clipped from V and 4 bases from J, the junction kept 11 bases outside the gene matches. The CDR3 DNA reads TGTGCCAGCAGCCAAGTCCCAGGGGGCTCTCGTGGCACTGAAGCTTTCTTT. It yields the protein CASSQVPGGSRGTEAFF.

The J gene is TRBJ2-5, the V gene TRBV7-8; no reliable D call. Germline lookup yields CDR1 SGHVS and CDR2 FQNEAQ. With 5 bases removed from V and 3 bases from J, the gap between germline ends came to 4 bases. CDR3 length equals 11 residues. The CDR3 bases are TGTGCCAGCAGCCGCGAAGAGACCCAGTACTTC. Translated, it gives CASSREETQYF.

CDR3 region: CASSDGDRRPYSNQPQHF. CDR3 bases: TGTGCCAGCAGTGACGGTGACAGGAGACCTTATAGCAATCAGCCCCAGCATTTT. The V and J genes are TRBV6-4 and TRBJ1-5, with D perhaps TRBD1 (6 bases). Germline V lookup: CDR1 MRHNA, CDR2 SNTAGT. V was shortened by 2 bases and J by 0 bases, with 17 bases between the two germline ends. The CDR3 has 18 residues.

This clone was counted a single time. The chain carries TRBV19 and TRBJ1-3; D perhaps matches TRBD1 (5 bases). Trimming left V 6 bases short and J 0 bases short, with 15 bases between. There are 16 residues in the CDR3. Germline assignment: CDR1 LNHDA and CDR2 SQIVND (reference sequence). The CDR3 nucleotides read TGTGCCAGTAGGCAACAGGCGCGGACCTCTGGAAACACCATATATTTT. Translated, it gives CASRQQARTSGNTIYF.

The chain links TRBV6-2 or TRBV6-3 to TRBJ2-1; 8 nucleotides agree with TRBD2. Trimming took 3 bases from V and 10 from J; bases not matched to a gene: 11. CDR1 MNHEY and CDR2 SVGEGT come from the germline V gene. The CDR3 is 15 residues long. The CDR3 DNA is TGTGCCAGCAGTTATGGACGGGGGGGCCGTGGAGAGCAGTTCTTC. It translates to CASSYGRGGRGEQFF.

The genes are TRBV19 and TRBJ1-2; 7 nucleotides match TRBD1. The V segment lost 3 bases and the J segment 0 bases; nucleotides outside the gene matches: 4. The CDR3 totals 15 residues. Germline CDR1 is LNHDA and CDR2 is SQIVND (reference sequence). The CDR3 region is CASSIQDRSNYGYTF. The CDR3 DNA reads as TGTGCCAGTAGTATTCAGGACAGGTCTAACTATGGCTACACCTTC.

The chain joins TRBV5-5 to TRBJ2-3; weak D call: TRBD1 (5 bases). Germline CDR1 is SGHKS and CDR2 is YYEKEE (reference sequence). CDR3 length: 15 residues. V shed 4 bases and J shed 1 base, with 13 bases lying between them. CDR3 nucleotides: TGTGCCAGCAGCGCGCAGGGTAGGGGCACAGATACGCAGTATTTT. Translated, it gives CASSAQGRGTDTQYF.

CDR3 protein: CASSAAGVQETQYF. In DNA form, the CDR3 reads TGTGCCAGCAGCGCAGCCGGGGTACAAGAGACCCAGTACTTC. V usage is TRBV7-8 and J usage is TRBJ2-5; weak D call: TRBD2 (5 bases). V was trimmed by 5 bases and J by 2 bases, leaving 12 bases between them. The CDR3 runs to 14 residues. Germline values: CDR1 SGHVS, CDR2 FQNEAQ. Filled out from reference TRBV7-8 and TRBJ2-5, the complete variable domain reads GAGVSQSPRYKVAKRGQDVALRCDPISGHVSLFWYQQALGQGPEFLTYFQNEAQLDKSGLPSDRFFAERPEGSVSTLKIQRTQQEDSAVYLCASSAAGVQETQYFGPGTRLLVL.

The J gene is TRBJ1-2, the V gene TRBV6-6; possibly TRBD1 for D (5 bases). Between the trimmed V and J ends, which lost 5 bases and 6 bases, there was a span of 13 bases. The length of the CDR3 is 13 residues. Germline loops: CDR1 MNHNY, CDR2 SVGAGI (reference sequence). The CDR3 nucleotides read TGTGCCAGCAGTAACGGCCCGGGGGATGGCTACACCTTC. This encodes CASSNGPGDGYTF.

The rearrangement joins TRBV18 to TRBJ1-3; perhaps TRBD1 as D (6 bases). Per the germline V gene, CDR1 is KGHSH and CDR2 is LQKENI. Trimming pared 5 bases from V and 8 bases from J, leaving 16 bases between. The CDR3 consists of 14 residues. CDR3 bases: TGTGCCAGCTCATCGGACAGCTCCATATACACCATATATTTT. This encodes CASSSDSSIYTIYF.